The TCR beta chain described here comes from a study of blood T cell repertoires in COVID-19. CDR1 and CDR2 from the germline V gene are SGHTA and FQGNSA. This CDR3 region has 14 residues. V shed 0 bases and J shed 3 bases, with 7 bases lying between them. The assay was immunoSEQ multiplex PCR, and TCRdb's table has in-frame clones only and misses some. The profile shows under 350,000 clones, under 90% of them singletons. The sequence came from a man under 40 who had recovered from COVID-19. The chain is built from TRBV7-2 and TRBJ2-3; D uncertain. Sequencing input: PBMCs or T cells enriched from blood (not recorded which). The chain's CDR3 is CASSLASRTDTQYF. CDR3 nucleotides: TGTGCCAGCAGCTTAGCGAGTAGAACAGATACGCAGTATTTT.